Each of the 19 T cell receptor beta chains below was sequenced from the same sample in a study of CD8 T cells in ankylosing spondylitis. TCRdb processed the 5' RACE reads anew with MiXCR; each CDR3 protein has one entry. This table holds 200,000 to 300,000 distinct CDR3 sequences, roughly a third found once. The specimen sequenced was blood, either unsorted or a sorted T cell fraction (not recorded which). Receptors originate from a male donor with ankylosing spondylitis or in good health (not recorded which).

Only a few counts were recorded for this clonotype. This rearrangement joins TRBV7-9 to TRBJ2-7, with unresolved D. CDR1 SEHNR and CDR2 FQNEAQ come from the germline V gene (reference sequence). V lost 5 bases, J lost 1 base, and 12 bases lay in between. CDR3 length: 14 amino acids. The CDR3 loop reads CASSVVGRSYEQYF. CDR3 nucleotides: TGTGCCAGCAGCGTAGTGGGCCGATCCTACGAGCAGTACTTC.

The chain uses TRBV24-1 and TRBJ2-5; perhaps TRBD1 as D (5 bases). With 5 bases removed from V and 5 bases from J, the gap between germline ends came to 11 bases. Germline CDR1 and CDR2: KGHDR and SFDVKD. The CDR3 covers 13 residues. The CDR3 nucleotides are TGTGCCACCAGTGCAGGGCCGGCGGAGACCCAGTACTTC. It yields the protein CATSAGPAETQYF.

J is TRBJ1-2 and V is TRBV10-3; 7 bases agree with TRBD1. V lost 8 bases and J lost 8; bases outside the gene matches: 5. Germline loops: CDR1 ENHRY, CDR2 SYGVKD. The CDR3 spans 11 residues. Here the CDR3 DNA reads TGTGCCATCGCGGAGACAGGGGGCTACACCTTC. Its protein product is CAIAETGGYTF.

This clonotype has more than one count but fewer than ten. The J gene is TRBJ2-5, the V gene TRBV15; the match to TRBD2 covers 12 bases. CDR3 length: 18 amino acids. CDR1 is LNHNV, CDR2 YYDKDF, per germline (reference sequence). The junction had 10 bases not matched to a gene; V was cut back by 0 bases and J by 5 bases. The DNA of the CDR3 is TGTGCCACCAGCAGAGATCTGCCTAGCGGGGGGGCCCGGGAGACCCAGTACTTC. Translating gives CATSRDLPSGGARETQYF.

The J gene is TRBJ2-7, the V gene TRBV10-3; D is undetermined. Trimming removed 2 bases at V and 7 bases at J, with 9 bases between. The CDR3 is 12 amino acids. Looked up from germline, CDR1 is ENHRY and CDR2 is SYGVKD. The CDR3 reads CAISETLVEQYF. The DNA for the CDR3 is TGTGCCATCAGTGAGACCCTAGTTGAGCAGTACTTC.

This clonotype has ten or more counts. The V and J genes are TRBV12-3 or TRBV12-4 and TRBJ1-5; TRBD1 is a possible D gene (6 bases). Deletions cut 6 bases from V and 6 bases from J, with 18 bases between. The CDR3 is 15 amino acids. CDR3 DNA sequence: TGTGCCAGCAGCCTAACTGGGGGCGGCGGTCAGCCCCAGCATTTT. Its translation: CASSLTGGGGQPQHF.

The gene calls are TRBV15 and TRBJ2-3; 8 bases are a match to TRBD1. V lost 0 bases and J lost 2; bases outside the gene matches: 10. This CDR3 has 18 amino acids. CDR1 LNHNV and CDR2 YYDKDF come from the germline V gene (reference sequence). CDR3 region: CATSRDFSEGQATDTQYF. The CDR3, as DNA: TGTGCCACCAGCAGAGATTTCTCGGAGGGACAGGCCACAGATACGCAGTATTTT.

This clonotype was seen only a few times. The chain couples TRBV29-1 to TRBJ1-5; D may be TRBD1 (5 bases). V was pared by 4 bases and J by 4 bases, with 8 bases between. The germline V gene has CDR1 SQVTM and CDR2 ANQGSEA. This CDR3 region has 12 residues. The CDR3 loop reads CSVAQANQPQHF. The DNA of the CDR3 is TGCAGCGTTGCACAGGCGAATCAGCCCCAGCATTTT.

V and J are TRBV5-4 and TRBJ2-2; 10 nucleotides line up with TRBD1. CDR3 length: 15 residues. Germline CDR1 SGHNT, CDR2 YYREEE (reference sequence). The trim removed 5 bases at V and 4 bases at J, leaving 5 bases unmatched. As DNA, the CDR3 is TGTGCCAGCAGTTCGACAGGGGGCGGCACCGGGGAGCTGTTTTTT. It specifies CASSSTGGGTGELFF. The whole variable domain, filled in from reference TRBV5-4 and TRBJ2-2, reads ETGVTQSPTHLIKTRGQQVTLRCSSQSGHNTVSWYQQALGQGPQFIFQYYREEENGRGNFPPRFSGLQFPNYSSELNVNALELDDSALYLCASSSTGGGTGELFFGEGSRLTVL.

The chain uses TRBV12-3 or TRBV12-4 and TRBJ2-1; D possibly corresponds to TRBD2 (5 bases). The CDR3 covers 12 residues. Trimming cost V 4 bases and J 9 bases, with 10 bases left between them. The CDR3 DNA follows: TGTGCCAGCAGTTCACTAGTGGGTGAGCAGTTCTTC. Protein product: CASSSLVGEQFF.

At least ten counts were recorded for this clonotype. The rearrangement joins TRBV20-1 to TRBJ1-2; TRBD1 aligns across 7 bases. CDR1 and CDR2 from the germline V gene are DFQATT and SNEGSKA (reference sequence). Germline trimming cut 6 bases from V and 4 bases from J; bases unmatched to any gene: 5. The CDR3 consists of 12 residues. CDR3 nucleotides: TGCAGTGCAACGGGGACAGCCTATGGCTACACCTTC. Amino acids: CSATGTAYGYTF.

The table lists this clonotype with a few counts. CDR3 DNA: TGTGCCAGCTCGTCATGGGACGGGGGGCCCTCCTACGAGCAGTACTTC. Protein: CASSSWDGGPSYEQYF. V is TRBV18 and J is TRBJ2-7; D is perhaps TRBD2 (7 bases). Trimming removed 6 bases from V and 0 bases from J, with 18 bases in between. The CDR3 spans 16 residues. Germline assignment: CDR1 KGHSH and CDR2 LQKENI. The full variable domain, completed using reference TRBV18 and TRBJ2-7, is NAGVMQNPRHLVRRRGQEARLRCSPMKGHSHVYWYRQLPEEGLKFMVYLQKENIIDESGMPKERFSAEFPKEGPSILRIQQVVRGDSAAYFCASSSWDGGPSYEQYFGPGTRLTVT.

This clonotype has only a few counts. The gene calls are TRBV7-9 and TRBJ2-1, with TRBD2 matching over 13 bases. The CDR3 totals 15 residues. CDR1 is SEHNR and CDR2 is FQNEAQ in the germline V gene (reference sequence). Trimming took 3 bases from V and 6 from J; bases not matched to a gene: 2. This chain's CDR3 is CASSFWTSGGNEQFF. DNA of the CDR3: TGTGCCAGCAGCTTTTGGACTAGCGGGGGCAATGAGCAGTTCTTC. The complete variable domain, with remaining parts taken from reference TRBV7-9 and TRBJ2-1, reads DTGVSQNPRHKITKRGQNVTFRCDPISEHNRLYWYRQTLGQGPEFLTYFQNEAQLEKSRLLSDRFSAERPKGSFSTLEIQRTEQGDSAMYLCASSFWTSGGNEQFFGPGTRLTVL.

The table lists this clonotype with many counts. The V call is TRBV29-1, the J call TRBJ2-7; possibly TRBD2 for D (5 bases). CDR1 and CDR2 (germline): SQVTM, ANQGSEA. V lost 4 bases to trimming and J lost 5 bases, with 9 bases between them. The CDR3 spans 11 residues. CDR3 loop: CSVGWGDEQYF. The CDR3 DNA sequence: TGCAGCGTTGGTTGGGGAGACGAGCAGTACTTC.

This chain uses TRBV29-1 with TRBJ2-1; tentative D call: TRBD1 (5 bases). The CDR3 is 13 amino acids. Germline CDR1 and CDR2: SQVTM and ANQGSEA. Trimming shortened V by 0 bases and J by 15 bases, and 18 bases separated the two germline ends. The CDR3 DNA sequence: TGCAGCGTTGAAGATCGGCGAGGTTGGGGCATGTTCTTC. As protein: CSVEDRRGWGMFF.

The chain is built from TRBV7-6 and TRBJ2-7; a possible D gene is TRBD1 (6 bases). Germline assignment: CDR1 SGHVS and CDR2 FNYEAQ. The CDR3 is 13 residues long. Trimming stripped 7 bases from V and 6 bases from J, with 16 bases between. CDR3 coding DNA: TGTGCCAGCACCACGGACAGCATTAGCGAGCAGTACTTC. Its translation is CASTTDSISEQYF.

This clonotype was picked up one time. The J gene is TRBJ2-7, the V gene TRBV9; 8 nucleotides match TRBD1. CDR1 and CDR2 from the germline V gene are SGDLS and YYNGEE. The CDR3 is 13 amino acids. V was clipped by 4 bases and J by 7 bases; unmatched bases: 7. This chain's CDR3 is CASSIQGAREQYF. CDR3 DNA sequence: TGTGCCAGCAGCATCCAGGGGGCGCGGGAGCAGTACTTC.

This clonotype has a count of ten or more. CDR3: CSVAIDYEQYF. The CDR3 DNA reads TGCAGCGTTGCAATTGATTACGAGCAGTACTTC. This chain uses TRBV29-1 with TRBJ2-7; D unresolved. This CDR3 has 11 residues. V dropped 4 bases and J dropped 4 bases, with 8 bases sitting between them. The germline gives CDR1 SQVTM, CDR2 ANQGSEA.

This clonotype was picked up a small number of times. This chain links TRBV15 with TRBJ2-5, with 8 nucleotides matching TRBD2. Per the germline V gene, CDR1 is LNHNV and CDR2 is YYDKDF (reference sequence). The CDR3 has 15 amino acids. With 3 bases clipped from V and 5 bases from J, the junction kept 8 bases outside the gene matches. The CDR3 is CATSSPTSVWETQYF. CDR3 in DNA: TGTGCCACCAGCAGTCCGACTAGCGTCTGGGAGACCCAGTACTTC.